This T cell receptor beta chain was identified during a study of early T cells in non-severe SARS-CoV-2 infection. Study context: Unsorted whole-blood RNA was sequenced in bulk, leaving chains unpaired. Study results and caveats: The VDJdb matching leaned toward anti-spike CD8 responses and overlooked private and CD4 specificities.

With respect to this clonotype: Its specificity is unknown.

Unique molecular identifiers were added to individual cDNA molecules. TCRdb analysed the 5' RACE reads with MiXCR anew, one entry per CDR3 protein. The table includes about 110,000 distinct CDR3 sequences, about 12% detected once. The V and J ends lost 0 bases and 5 bases respectively, with 5 bases between them. Per the germline V gene, CDR1 is SGHNT and CDR2 is YYREEE (reference sequence). The CDR3 extends over 12 amino acids. Source material: whole blood. The genes are TRBV5-4 and TRBJ2-5; D is undetermined. The sequence derives from an adult who was a healthcare worker with PCR-confirmed SARS-CoV-2 infection or an uninfected control (not recorded which). The CDR3 DNA reads as TGTGCCAGCAGCTTGGCCGCCGAGACCCAGTACTTC. The encoded protein is CASSLAAETQYF.